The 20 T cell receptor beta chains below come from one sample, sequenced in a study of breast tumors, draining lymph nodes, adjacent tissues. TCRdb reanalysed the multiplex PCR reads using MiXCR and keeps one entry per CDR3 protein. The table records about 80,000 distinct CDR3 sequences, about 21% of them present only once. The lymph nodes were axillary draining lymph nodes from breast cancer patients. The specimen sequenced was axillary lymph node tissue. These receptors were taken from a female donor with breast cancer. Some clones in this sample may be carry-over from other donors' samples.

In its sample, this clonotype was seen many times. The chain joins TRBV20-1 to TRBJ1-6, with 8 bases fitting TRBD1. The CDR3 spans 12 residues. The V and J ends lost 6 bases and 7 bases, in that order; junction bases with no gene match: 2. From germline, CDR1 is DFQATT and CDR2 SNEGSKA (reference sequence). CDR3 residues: CSAQGANSPLHF. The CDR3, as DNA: TGCAGTGCCCAGGGGGCAAATTCACCCCTCCACTTT.

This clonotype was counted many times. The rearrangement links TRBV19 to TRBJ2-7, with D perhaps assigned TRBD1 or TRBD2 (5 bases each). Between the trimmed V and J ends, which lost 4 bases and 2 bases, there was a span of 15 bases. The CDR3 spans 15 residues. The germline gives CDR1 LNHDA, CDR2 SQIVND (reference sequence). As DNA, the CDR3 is TGTGCCAGTAGTACTACAAGGGACCCAGCCTACGAGCAGTACTTC. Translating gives CASSTTRDPAYEQYF.

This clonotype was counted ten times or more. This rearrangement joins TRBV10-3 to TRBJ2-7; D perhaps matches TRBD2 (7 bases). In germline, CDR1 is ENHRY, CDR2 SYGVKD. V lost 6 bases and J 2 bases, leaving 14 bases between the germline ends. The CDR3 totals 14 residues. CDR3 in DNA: TGTGCCATCAGGGGGGCTAGCGGACCCTACGAGCAGTACTTC. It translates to CAIRGASGPYEQYF.

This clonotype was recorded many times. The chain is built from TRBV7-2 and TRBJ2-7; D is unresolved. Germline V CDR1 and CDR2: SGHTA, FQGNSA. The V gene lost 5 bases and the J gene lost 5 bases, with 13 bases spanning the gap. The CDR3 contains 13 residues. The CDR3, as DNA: TGTGCCAGCAGCCCAGTTGGTGGCGACGAGCAGTACTTC. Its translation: CASSPVGGDEQYF.

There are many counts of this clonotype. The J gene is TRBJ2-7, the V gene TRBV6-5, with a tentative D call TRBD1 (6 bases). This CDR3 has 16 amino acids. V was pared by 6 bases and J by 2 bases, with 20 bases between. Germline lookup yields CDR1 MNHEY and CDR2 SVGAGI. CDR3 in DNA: TGTGCCAGCAGACACCTCCAGGGGACATTTACCTACGAGCAGTACTTC. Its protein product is CASRHLQGTFTYEQYF.

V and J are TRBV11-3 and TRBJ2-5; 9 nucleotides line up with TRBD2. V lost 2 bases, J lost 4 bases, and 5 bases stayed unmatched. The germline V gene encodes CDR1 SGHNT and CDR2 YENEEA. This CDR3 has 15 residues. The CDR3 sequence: CASSLSGRRLETQYF. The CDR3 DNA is TGTGCCAGCAGCTTAAGCGGGAGGAGGTTAGAGACCCAGTACTTC. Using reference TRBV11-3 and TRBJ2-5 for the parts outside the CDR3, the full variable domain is EAGVVQSPRYKIIEKKQPVAFWCNPISGHNTLYWYLQNLGQGPELLIRYENEEAVDDSQLPKDRFSAERLKGVDSTLKIQPAELGDSAVYLCASSLSGRRLETQYFGPGTRLLVL.

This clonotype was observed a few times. This CDR3 reads CASSLAGRHAGETQYF. The CDR3 coding sequence is TGTGCCAGCAGCTTAGCCGGGAGACACGCAGGGGAGACCCAGTACTTC. This chain links TRBV7-9 with TRBJ2-5, with D maybe TRBD2 (6 bases). The CDR3 spans 16 residues. Trimming took 0 bases from V and 5 from J, leaving 16 bases between them. CDR1 is SEHNR, CDR2 FQNEAQ, per germline (reference sequence).

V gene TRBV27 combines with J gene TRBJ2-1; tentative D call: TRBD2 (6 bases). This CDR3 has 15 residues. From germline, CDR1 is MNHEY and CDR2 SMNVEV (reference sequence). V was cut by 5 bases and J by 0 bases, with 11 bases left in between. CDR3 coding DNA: TGTGCCAGCAGTGGCAGCGGGTACTCCTACAATGAGCAGTTCTTC. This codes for CASSGSGYSYNEQFF.

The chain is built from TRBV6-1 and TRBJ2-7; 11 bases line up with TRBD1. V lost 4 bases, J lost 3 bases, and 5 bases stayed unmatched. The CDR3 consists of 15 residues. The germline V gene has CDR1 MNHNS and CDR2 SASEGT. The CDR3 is CASSGTGQGGYEQYF. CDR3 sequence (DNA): TGTGCCAGCAGTGGGACGGGACAGGGGGGCTACGAGCAGTACTTC.

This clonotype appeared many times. The CDR3 DNA is TGTGCCAGCAGCCAAGAACTCCGGGACAGCTACTATGGCTACACCTTC. It encodes CASSQELRDSYYGYTF. This chain connects TRBV4-2 to TRBJ1-2, with 7 bases lining up with TRBD1. CDR1 LGHNA and CDR2 YNFKEQ come from the germline V gene. The CDR3 has 16 residues. V trimming: 0 bases; J trimming: 3 bases; junction bases outside the gene matches: 7.

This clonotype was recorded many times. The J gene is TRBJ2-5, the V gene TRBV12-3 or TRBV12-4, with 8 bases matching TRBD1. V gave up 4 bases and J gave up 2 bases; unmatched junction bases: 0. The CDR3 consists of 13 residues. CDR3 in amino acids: CASSYRGQETQYF. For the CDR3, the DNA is TGTGCCAGCAGTTACAGGGGGCAAGAGACCCAGTACTTC.

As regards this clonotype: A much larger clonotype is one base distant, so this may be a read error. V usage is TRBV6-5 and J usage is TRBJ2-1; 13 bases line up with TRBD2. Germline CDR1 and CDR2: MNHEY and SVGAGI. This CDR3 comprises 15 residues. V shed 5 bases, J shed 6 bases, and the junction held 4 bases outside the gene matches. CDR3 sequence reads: CASSRLAGGPNEQFF. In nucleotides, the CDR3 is TGTGCCAGCAGTCGACTAGCGGGAGGACCCAATGAGCAGTTCTTC.

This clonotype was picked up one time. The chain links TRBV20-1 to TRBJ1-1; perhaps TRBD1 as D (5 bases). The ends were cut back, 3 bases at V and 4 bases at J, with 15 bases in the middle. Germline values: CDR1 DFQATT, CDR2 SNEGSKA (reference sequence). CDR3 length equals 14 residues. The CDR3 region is CSASTRDLRTEAFF. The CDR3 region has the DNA TGCAGTGCTAGCACCCGGGACCTCCGCACTGAAGCTTTCTTT.

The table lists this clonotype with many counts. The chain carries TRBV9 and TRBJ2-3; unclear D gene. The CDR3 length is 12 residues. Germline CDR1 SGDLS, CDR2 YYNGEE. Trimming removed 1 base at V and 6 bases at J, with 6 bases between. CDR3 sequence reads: CASSVRGDTQYF. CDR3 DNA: TGTGCCAGCAGCGTAAGAGGCGATACGCAGTATTTT.

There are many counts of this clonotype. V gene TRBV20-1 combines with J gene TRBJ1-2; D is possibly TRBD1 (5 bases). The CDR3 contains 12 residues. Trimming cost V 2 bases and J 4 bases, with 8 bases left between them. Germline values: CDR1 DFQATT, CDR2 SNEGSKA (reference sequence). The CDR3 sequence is CSARIQGYGYTF. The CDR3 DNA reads TGCAGTGCTAGAATCCAGGGCTATGGCTACACCTTC.

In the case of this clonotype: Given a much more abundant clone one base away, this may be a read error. CDR3 in amino acids: CSARGTLNSPPHF. CDR3 DNA: TGCAGTGCTAGAGGGACACTGAATTCACCCCCCCACTTT. The rearrangement uses TRBV20-1 and TRBJ1-6; D possibly corresponds to TRBD1 (5 bases). CDR1 is DFQATT and CDR2 is SNEGSKA in the germline V gene (reference sequence). The CDR3 extends over 13 amino acids.

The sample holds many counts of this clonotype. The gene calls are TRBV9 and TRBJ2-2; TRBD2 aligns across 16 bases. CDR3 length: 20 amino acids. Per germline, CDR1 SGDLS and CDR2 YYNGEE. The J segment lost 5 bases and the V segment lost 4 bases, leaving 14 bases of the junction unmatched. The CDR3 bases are TGTGCCAGCAGCCCCCGGTCCGGGACTAGCGGGAGGGCCGGGACCGGGGAGCTGTTTTTT. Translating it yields CASSPRSGTSGRAGTGELFF. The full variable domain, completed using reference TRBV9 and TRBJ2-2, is DSGVTQTPKHLITATGQRVTLRCSPRSGDLSVYWYQQSLDQGLQFLIQYYNGEERAKGNILERFSAQQFPDLHSELNLSSLELGDSALYFCASSPRSGTSGRAGTGELFFGEGSRLTVL.

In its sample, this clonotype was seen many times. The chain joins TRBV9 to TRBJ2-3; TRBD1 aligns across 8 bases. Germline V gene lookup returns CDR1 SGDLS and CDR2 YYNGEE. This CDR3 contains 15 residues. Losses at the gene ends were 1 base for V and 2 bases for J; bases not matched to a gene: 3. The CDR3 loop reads CASSVMQGATDTQYF. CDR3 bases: TGTGCCAGCAGCGTAATGCAGGGGGCCACAGATACGCAGTATTTT.

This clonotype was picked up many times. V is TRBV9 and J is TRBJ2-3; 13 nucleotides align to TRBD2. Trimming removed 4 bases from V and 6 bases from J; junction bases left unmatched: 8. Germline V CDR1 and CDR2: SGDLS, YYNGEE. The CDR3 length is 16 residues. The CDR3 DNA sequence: TGTGCCAGCAGCAGAGGACTAGCGGGAGCTGGGGATACGCAGTATTTT. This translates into CASSRGLAGAGDTQYF.

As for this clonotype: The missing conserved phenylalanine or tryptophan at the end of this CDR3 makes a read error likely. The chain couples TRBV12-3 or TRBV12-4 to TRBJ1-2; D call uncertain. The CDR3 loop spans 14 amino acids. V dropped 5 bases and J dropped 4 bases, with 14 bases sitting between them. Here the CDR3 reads CASSLREAAYGYTS. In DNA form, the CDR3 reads TGTGCCAGCAGTCTACGGGAAGCGGCCTATGGCTACACCTCC.